The 21 T cell receptor beta chains presented below share a single source sample, sequenced in a study of cytomegalovirus exposure and HLA in healthy donors. Libraries were prepared by immunoSEQ multiplex PCR; TCRdb keeps only in-frame clonotypes and omits some of them. This sample has 150,000 to 200,000 clones; roughly 84% occur once, and the top ten carry 10%. Input material: PBMCs. The source is a man aged 25-45 years in good health and CMV-seropositive.

The J gene is TRBJ2-7, the V gene TRBV7-6; 12 nucleotides line up with TRBD2. The ends lost 2 bases at V and 0 bases at J; junction bases unmatched: 5. The CDR3 contains 17 residues. CDR1 and CDR2 from the germline V gene are SGHVS and FNYEAQ. Written as DNA, the CDR3 is TGTGCCAGCAGCTTATCTAGCGGGGGGGCCAGCTCCTACGAGCAGTACTTC. Translating gives CASSLSSGGASSYEQYF.

This chain joins TRBV6-6 and TRBJ1-2, with TRBD1 identical over 11 bases. The CDR3 has 16 residues. The J segment lost 6 bases and the V segment lost 11 bases, leaving 17 bases of the junction unmatched. Germline lookup yields CDR1 MNHNY and CDR2 SVGAGI (reference sequence). The CDR3 DNA reads as TGTGCCTCTCGGAACCGGGACAGGGGGGTTGTGGATGGCTACACCTTC. As protein: CASRNRDRGVVDGYTF.

The genes are TRBV28 and TRBJ1-1, with TRBD1 identical over 7 bases. Germline CDR1 is MDHEN and CDR2 is SYDVKM. The CDR3 runs 15 residues. V was clipped by 1 base and J by 0 bases; unmatched bases: 2. The CDR3: CASSLSGQVNTEAFF. CDR3 bases: TGTGCCAGCAGTTTATCAGGACAGGTGAACACTGAAGCTTTCTTT.

This chain links TRBV11-2 with TRBJ2-7; the match to TRBD2 covers 7 bases. The CDR3 sequence is 15 residues long. Germline V gene sequence: CDR1 SGHAT, CDR2 FQNNGV. J gave up 7 bases and V 6 bases, and 15 bases lay outside the gene matches. CDR3 sequence: CASRRGTTIPLEQYF. CDR3 nucleotide sequence: TGTGCCAGCAGACGCGGGACTACCATTCCCCTGGAGCAGTACTTC.

The chain is built from TRBV5-1 and TRBJ1-2; 11 bases align to TRBD1. The germline V gene encodes CDR1 SGHRS and CDR2 YFSETQ. This CDR3 has 16 residues. V trimming: 0 bases; J trimming: 8 bases; junction bases outside the gene matches: 9. The CDR3 region has the DNA TGCGCCAGCAGCTTGGCTCCGGGACAGGGGGTGGAGGGCTACACCTTC. It yields the protein CASSLAPGQGVEGYTF.

Turning to this clone: Other DNA sequences in the same sample also yield this CDR3. The V call is TRBV5-1, the J call TRBJ2-3; 14 bases are shared with TRBD2. The CDR3 runs 15 residues. The J segment lost 6 bases and the V segment lost 3 bases, leaving 3 bases of the junction unmatched. Per the germline V gene, CDR1 is SGHRS and CDR2 is YFSETQ. The CDR3 DNA follows: TGCGCCAGCAGCTCGGGACTAGCGGGAGTGGATACGCAGTATTTT. Translation gives CASSSGLAGVDTQYF.

This CDR3 reads CASSPGPMGEQYF. CDR3 nucleotides: TGTGCCAGCAGCCCGGGTCCTATGGGCGAGCAGTACTTC. This chain uses TRBV2 with TRBJ2-7, with D unclear. This CDR3 region has 13 residues. The germline V and J ends were trimmed by 6 bases and 6 bases, with 15 bases remaining between them. The germline V gene has CDR1 SNHLY and CDR2 FYNNEI.

This chain connects TRBV18 to TRBJ1-5, with D perhaps matching TRBD1 (5 bases). Trimming shortened V by 0 bases and J by 0 bases, and 12 bases separated the two germline ends. Per the germline V gene, CDR1 is KGHSH and CDR2 is LQKENI. The CDR3 consists of 17 residues. Here the CDR3 reads CASSPPGQTFSNQPQHF. In DNA, the CDR3 is TGTGCCAGCTCACCACCGGGGCAGACATTTAGCAATCAGCCCCAGCATTTT.

The rearrangement links TRBV10-1 to TRBJ1-5; TRBD1 matches at 7 bases. J lost 5 bases, V lost 2 bases, and 0 bases had no gene match. This CDR3 spans 13 amino acids. Germline CDR1 is WNHNN and CDR2 is SYGVQD (reference sequence). Written as DNA, the CDR3 is TGCGCCAGCAGTGAGACAGGGGATCAGCCCCAGCATTTT. Protein sequence: CASSETGDQPQHF.

This clone was counted ten times or more. V and J are TRBV23-1 and TRBJ2-7, with D perhaps matching TRBD2 (6 bases). TRBV23-1 is designated an ORF whose function remains uncertain. Trimming took 3 bases from V and 0 from J, leaving 18 bases between them. The CDR3 runs 17 residues. CDR3 nucleotide sequence: TGCGCCAGCAGTCATGCCCTCGGGAGACTCGACTCCTACGAGCAGTACTTC. It specifies CASSHALGRLDSYEQYF.

The chain combines TRBV18 with TRBJ1-3; a weak D match, TRBD1 (5 bases). V was cut by 2 bases and J by 1 base, with 12 bases left in between. The CDR3 runs 16 residues. Germline CDR1 is KGHSH and CDR2 is LQKENI. The CDR3 reads CASSPWGDRSGNTIYF. DNA of the CDR3: TGTGCCAGCTCACCATGGGGGGACCGGTCTGGAAACACCATATATTTT. Full variable domain (rest looked up from reference TRBV18 and TRBJ1-3): NAGVMQNPRHLVRRRGQEARLRCSPMKGHSHVYWYRQLPEEGLKFMVYLQKENIIDESGMPKERFSAEFPKEGPSILRIQQVVRGDSAAYFCASSPWGDRSGNTIYFGEGSWLTVV.

The V gene is TRBV29-1, the J gene TRBJ1-1; D ambiguous. CDR1 is SQVTM, CDR2 ANQGSEA, per germline. V lost 4 bases and J lost 10, with 22 bases in between. This CDR3 has 14 residues. CDR3 sequence: CSVGTRESPEGAFF. In DNA form, the CDR3 reads TGCAGCGTTGGGACTCGGGAGAGCCCAGAGGGAGCTTTCTTT.

This clone was seen only once. The chain links TRBV7-2 to TRBJ2-5; 7 bases align to TRBD2. From germline, CDR1 is SGHTA and CDR2 FQGNSA. The ends lost 1 base at V and 9 bases at J; junction bases unmatched: 5. CDR3 length equals 13 residues. CDR3 in amino acids: CASSLEAGRAQYF. CDR3 sequence (DNA): TGTGCCAGCAGCTTAGAAGCGGGGCGGGCCCAGTACTTC. Supplemented by reference TRBV7-2 and TRBJ2-5, the full variable domain reads GAGVSQSPSNKVTEKGKDVELRCDPISGHTALYWYRQSLGQGLEFLIYFQGNSAPDKSGLPSDRFSAERTGGSVSTLTIQRTQQEDSAVYLCASSLEAGRAQYFGPGTRLLVL.

The chain recombines TRBV18 with TRBJ2-5; D not resolved. Germline-derived CDR1 and CDR2 are KGHSH and LQKENI. The CDR3 covers 12 residues. Trimming took off 7 bases at V and 4 bases at J, with 10 bases between the two ends. The CDR3 here is CASWAIGETQYF. CDR3 DNA sequence: TGTGCCAGCTGGGCGATCGGAGAGACCCAGTACTTC.

This rearrangement joins TRBV6-6 to TRBJ2-1, with TRBD2 identical over 10 bases. Germline V lookup: CDR1 MNHNY, CDR2 SVGAGI (reference sequence). CDR3 length: 14 residues. V dropped 8 bases and J dropped 7; count of bases not matched to a gene: 8. As DNA, the CDR3 is TGTGCCAGCGCCCTAGCGGGAGCGGGGAATGAGCAGTTCTTC. Its protein product is CASALAGAGNEQFF.

The rearrangement uses TRBV5-1 and TRBJ1-1; 7 bases align to TRBD1. Trimming at V came to 2 bases and at J to 0 bases, leaving 4 bases not matched to a gene. Germline CDR1 SGHRS, CDR2 YFSETQ. The CDR3 runs to 15 residues. CDR3 nucleotide sequence: TGCGCCAGCAGCTTAACACAGGGGCTGAACACTGAAGCTTTCTTT. Translated, it gives CASSLTQGLNTEAFF.

The J gene is TRBJ2-1, the V gene TRBV19, with 10 positions matching TRBD2. J gave up 8 bases and V 5 bases, and 9 bases lay outside the gene matches. Germline CDR1 and CDR2: LNHDA and SQIVND (reference sequence). The CDR3 covers 15 residues. The CDR3 loop is CASSLGGLALDEQFF. The CDR3 DNA follows: TGTGCCAGTAGTCTTGGGGGACTAGCGTTAGATGAGCAGTTCTTC.

The count of this clone is one. The chain carries TRBV29-1 and TRBJ2-7; D might be TRBD1 (5 bases). Germline CDR1 reads SQVTM; CDR2 reads ANQGSEA. Trimming took off 6 bases at V and 5 bases at J, with 11 bases between the two ends. CDR3 length equals 11 residues. CDR3 amino acids: CSVDSYDEQYF. Here the CDR3 DNA reads TGCAGCGTAGACAGCTATGACGAGCAGTACTTC.

The rearrangement links TRBV6-5 to TRBJ1-1, with D possibly matching TRBD1 (5 bases). Per germline, CDR1 MNHEY and CDR2 SVGAGI. This CDR3 contains 14 residues. V was trimmed by 4 bases and J by 3 bases, leaving 12 bases between them. For the CDR3, the DNA is TGTGCCAGCAGTTCGGCAGGGTGGGACACTGAAGCTTTCTTT. Amino acid sequence: CASSSAGWDTEAFF.

The chain uses TRBV7-9 and TRBJ1-4, with 8 bases lining up with TRBD1. This CDR3 has 15 residues. Per the germline V gene, CDR1 is SEHNR and CDR2 is FQNEAQ (reference sequence). Unmatched junction bases numbered 5, after V lost 3 bases and J lost 5 bases. The DNA for the CDR3 is TGTGCCAGCAGCTTTCCGACAGGGGAGAATGAAAAACTGTTTTTT. Translating it yields CASSFPTGENEKLFF.

The chain is built from TRBV7-8 and TRBJ2-5, with D perhaps TRBD2 (5 bases). Trimming cost V 1 base and J 3 bases, with 6 bases left between them. This CDR3 is built from 13 residues. Per the germline V gene, CDR1 is SGHVS and CDR2 is FQNEAQ. Here the CDR3 DNA reads TGTGCCAGCAGCTTAGTGCGGGAAGAGACCCAGTACTTC. As protein: CASSLVREETQYF.